This entry features one T cell receptor (beta chain) sequence. What it recognizes is unknown. This sample was taken from a study of beta chain features in type 1 diabetes. Study findings and constraints: People with Type 1 diabetes carried modestly yet significantly shorter TCRB CDR3s in all four CD4+ subsets. Although PCR might favor shorter templates, it would do so equally in patients and controls. Patients with type 1 diabetes carried fewer insertions and had more deletions at their VDJ junctions. A definitive answer on HLA type influencing TCRB rearrangement was not reached here.

All of the isolated RNA was reverse transcribed, so expressed TCRB transcripts were sequenced. This table comes from immunoSEQ multiplex PCR, and its TCRdb copy is limited to in-frame clones, with some not included. Of about 710,000 clones detected, around 15% appear once; the ten largest clones hold approximately 0.042%. On average, the one heparinised blood draw given by each donor was approximately 100 mL. The CDR3 runs to 11 residues. Germline lookup yields CDR1 GTSNPN and CDR2 SVGIG (reference sequence). Trimming removed 2 bases from V and 5 bases from J, with 6 bases in between. The chain combines TRBV30 with TRBJ2-5; D unclear. Source material: naive CD4+ T cells from blood. The source is a young man with type 1 diabetes. DNA for the CDR3: TGTGCCTGGAGTACATGGGAGACCCAGTACTTC. Translated: CAWSTWETQYF.